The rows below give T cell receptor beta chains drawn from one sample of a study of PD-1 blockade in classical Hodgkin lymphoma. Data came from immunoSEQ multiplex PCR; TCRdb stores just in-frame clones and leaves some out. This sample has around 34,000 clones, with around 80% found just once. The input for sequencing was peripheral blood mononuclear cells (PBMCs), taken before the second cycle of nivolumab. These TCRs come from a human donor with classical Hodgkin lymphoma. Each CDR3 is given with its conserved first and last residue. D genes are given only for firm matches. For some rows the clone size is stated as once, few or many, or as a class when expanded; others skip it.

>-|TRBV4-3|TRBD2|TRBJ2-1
TGCGCCAGCAGCCACTTACTAGCGGGGGGGCCCCATGAGCAGTTCTTC
CASSHLLAGGPHEQFF
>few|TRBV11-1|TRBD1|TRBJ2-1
TGTGCCACCTCGGGGGACAGGGACCACAATGAGCAGTTCTTC
CATSGDRDHNEQFF
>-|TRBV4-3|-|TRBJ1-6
TGCGCCAGCAGCCAAGATCCGGGCGGGCTTGGTGGTTCACCCCTCCACTTT
CASSQDPGGLGGSPLHF
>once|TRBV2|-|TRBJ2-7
TGTGCCAGCAGACCCCAACCTACAGGGTCCTACGAGCAGTACTTC
CASRPQPTGSYEQYF
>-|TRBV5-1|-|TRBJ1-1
TGCGCCAGCAGCCCGGGGCCCGTCAACACTGAAGCTTTCTTT
CASSPGPVNTEAFF
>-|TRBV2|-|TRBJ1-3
TGTGCCAGCAGTGACCACCGGGACACCTACTCTGGAAACACCATATATTTT
CASSDHRDTYSGNTIYF
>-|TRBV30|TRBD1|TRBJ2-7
TGTGCCTGGAGCACAGGGGGCATTGGGTACGAGCAGTACTTC
CAWSTGGIGYEQYF
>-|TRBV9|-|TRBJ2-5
TGTGCCAGCAGCGCGTCAGGAGTAGGAGAGACCCAGTACTTC
CASSASGVGETQYF
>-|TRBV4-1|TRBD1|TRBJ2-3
TGCGCCAGCAGCCAGCCTCCGACAGGGACCACAGATACGCAGTATTTT
CASSQPPTGTTDTQYF
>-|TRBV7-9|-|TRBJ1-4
TGTGCCAGCAGCTTATCAAGGTCAACTAATGAAAAACTGTTTTTT
CASSLSRSTNEKLFF
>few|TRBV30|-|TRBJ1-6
TGTGCCTGGGATCAAACCGGGACAACGGCTAATTCACCCCTCCACTTT
CAWDQTGTTANSPLHF
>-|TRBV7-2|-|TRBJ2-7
TGTGCCAGCAGCCCCTGGGGGGGGCCCTACGAGCAGTACTTC
CASSPWGGPYEQYF
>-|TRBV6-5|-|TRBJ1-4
TGTGCCAGCAGTTACTCGGGCAGCGAAGGCGAAAAACTGTTTTTT
CASSYSGSEGEKLFF
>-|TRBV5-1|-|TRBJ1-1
TGCGCCAGCAGGGGATGGGGACTTGAAGCTTTCTTT
CASRGWGLEAFF